Sequencing of this T cell receptor (beta chain) was carried out in a study of regulatory T cells in long-lasting Graves disease. Time point in this sample: persistent/refractory GD, antithyroid drugs over 5 years with positive TRAb. After RNA was extracted from PBMCs, the TCR library was made from it. This clonotype was seen ten or more times. Construction of the TCR beta libraries employed iRepertoire HTBI primers in conjunction with Arm-PCR of CDR3 regions. TCRdb analysed the multiplex PCR reads with MiXCR anew, one entry per CDR3 protein. The table lists hundreds of thousands of distinct CDR3 sequences, about 22% of them singletons. This TCR derives from a female donor with Graves disease. The specimen comprised peripheral blood mononuclear cells (PBMCs), sampled when the disease was refractory, from a patient treated with antithyroid drugs.

CDR3 coding DNA: TGTGCCTGGACACCGGGACAGCCTGAAAAACTGTTTTTT. This codes for CAWTPGQPEKLFF. The V call is TRBV30, the J call TRBJ1-4; 7 nucleotides line up with TRBD1. The ends lost 4 bases at V and 7 bases at J; junction bases unmatched: 6. The CDR3 is 13 residues long. Looked up from germline, CDR1 is GTSNPN and CDR2 is SVGIG (reference sequence).